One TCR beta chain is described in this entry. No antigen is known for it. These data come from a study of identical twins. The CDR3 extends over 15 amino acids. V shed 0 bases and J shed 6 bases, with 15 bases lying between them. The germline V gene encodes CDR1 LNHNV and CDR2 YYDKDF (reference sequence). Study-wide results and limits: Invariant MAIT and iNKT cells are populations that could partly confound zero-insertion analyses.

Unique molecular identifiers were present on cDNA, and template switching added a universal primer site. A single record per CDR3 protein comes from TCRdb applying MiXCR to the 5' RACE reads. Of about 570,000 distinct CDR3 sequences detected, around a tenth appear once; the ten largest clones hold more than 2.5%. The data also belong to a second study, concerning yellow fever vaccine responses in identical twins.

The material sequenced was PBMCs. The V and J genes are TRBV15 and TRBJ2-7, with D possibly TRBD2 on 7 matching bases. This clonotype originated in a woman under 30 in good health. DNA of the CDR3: TGTGCCACCAGCAGAGATTTGGGGGGGCCGGCCGAGCAGTACTTC. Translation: CATSRDLGGPAEQYF.